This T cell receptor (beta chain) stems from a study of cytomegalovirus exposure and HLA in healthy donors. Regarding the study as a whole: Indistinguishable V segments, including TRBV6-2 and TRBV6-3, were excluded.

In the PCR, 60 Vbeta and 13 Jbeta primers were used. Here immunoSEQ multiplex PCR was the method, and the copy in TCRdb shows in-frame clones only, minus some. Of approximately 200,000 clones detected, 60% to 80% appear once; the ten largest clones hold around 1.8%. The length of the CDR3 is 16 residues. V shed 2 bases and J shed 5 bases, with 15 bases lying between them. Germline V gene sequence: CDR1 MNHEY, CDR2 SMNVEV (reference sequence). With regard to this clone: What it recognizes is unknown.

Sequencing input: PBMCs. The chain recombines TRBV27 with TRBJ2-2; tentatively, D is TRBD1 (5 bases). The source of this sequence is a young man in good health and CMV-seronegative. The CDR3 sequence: CASSLESRVATGELFF. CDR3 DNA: TGTGCCAGCAGTTTAGAGAGCAGGGTTGCGACCGGGGAGCTGTTTTTT.